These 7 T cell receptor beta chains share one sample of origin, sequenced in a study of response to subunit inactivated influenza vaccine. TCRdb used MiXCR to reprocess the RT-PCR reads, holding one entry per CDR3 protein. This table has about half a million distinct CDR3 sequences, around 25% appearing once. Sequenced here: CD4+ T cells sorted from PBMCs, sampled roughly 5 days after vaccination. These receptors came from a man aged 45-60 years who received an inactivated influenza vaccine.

Here the CDR3 DNA reads TGTGCCAGTAGTCGGGAGTCGAGTGGGACCCAGTACTTC. This encodes CASSRESSGTQYF. This chain connects TRBV19 to TRBJ2-5, with D maybe TRBD2 (6 bases). Germline loops: CDR1 LNHDA, CDR2 SQIVND (reference sequence). The V end was cut by 5 bases, the J end by 7 bases, with 14 bases between. The CDR3 is 13 amino acids.

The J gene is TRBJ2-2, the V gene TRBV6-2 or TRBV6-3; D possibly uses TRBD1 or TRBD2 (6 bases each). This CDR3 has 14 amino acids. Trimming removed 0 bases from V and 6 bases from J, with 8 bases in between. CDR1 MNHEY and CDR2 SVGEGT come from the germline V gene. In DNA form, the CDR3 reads TGTGCCAGCAGTTACTCGGGGGGCCCCGGGGAGCTGTTTTTT. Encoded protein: CASSYSGGPGELFF.

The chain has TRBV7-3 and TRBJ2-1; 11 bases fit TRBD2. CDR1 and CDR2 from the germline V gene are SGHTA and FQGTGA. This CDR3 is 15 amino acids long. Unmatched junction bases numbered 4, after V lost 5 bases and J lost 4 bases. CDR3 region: CASSQGLAVYNEQFF. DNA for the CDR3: TGTGCCAGCAGCCAGGGACTAGCGGTTTACAATGAGCAGTTCTTC.

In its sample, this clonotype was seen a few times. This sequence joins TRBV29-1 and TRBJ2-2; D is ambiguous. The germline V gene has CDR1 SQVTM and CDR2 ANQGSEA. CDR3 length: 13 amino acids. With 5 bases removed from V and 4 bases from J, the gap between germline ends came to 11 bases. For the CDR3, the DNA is TGCAGCGTTCGACCTGGAACCACCGGGGAGCTGTTTTTT. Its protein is CSVRPGTTGELFF.

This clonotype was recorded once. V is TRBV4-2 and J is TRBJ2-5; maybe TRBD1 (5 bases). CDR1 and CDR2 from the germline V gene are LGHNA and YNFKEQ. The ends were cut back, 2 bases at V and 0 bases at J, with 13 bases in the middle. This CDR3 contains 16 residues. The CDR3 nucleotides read TGTGCCAGCAGCCAACCGGCCGGACACTACCAAGAGACCCAGTACTTC. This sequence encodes CASSQPAGHYQETQYF.

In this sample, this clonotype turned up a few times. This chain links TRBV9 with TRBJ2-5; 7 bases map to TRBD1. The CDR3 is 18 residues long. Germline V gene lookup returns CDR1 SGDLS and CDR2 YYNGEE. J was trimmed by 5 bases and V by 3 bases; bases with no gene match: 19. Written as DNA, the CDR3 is TGTGCCAGCAGCGCCCCCCCCGGGACAGCCACTCTGTGGGAGACCCAGTACTTC. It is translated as CASSAPPGTATLWETQYF.

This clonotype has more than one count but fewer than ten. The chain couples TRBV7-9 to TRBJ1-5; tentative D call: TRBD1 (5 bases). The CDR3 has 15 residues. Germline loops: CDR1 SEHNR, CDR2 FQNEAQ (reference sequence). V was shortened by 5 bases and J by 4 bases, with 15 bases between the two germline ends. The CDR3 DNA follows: TGTGCCAGCAGCGGGGCCCAGGGAGGGAATCAGCCCCAGCATTTT. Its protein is CASSGAQGGNQPQHF.